Sequencing of this T cell receptor beta chain was carried out in a study of cytomegalovirus exposure and HLA in healthy donors. Looking at the study overall: An early data release held 79 million or so unique TCRs from HLA-typed donors.

The study ran its PCR with 60 Vbeta and 13 Jbeta primers. Some clones are missing from TCRdb's copy, which holds only in-frame ones; the method was immunoSEQ multiplex PCR. The data show roughly 220,000 clones, 80% to 85% seen once. V trimming: 4 bases; J trimming: 8 bases; junction bases outside the gene matches: 6. The germline V gene encodes CDR1 SGHAT and CDR2 FQNNGV. The length of the CDR3 is 15 residues. This chain joins TRBV11-2 and TRBJ2-1; 12 bases align to TRBD1. Material for sequencing was PBMCs. This sequence was found in a woman aged 40 to 49 in good health and CMV-seronegative. The CDR3 reads CASSWGQGAVDEQFF. Here the CDR3 DNA reads TGTGCCAGCAGCTGGGGACAGGGGGCCGTCGATGAGCAGTTCTTC.